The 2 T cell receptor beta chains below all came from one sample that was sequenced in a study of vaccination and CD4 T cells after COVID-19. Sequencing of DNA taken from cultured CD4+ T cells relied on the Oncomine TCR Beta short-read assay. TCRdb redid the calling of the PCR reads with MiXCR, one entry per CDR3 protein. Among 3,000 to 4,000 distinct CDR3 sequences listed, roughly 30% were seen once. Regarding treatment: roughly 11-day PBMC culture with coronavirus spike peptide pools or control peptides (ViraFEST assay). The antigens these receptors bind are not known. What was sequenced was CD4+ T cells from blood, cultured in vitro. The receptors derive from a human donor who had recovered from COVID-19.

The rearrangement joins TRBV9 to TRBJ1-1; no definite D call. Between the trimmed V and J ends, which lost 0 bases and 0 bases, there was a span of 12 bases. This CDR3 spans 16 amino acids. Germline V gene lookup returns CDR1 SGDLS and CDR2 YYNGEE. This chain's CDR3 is CASSVDGGSMNTEAFF. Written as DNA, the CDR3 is TGTGCCAGCAGCGTAGATGGTGGGTCCATGAACACTGAAGCTTTCTTT.

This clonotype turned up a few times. CDR3 sequence (DNA): TGCAGTGCCAGGGACAGGGTCCTCGAGCAGTACTTC. Protein sequence: CSARDRVLEQYF. V usage is TRBV20-1 and J usage is TRBJ2-7, with 9 bases aligning to TRBD1. V shed 6 bases, J shed 6 bases, and the junction held 6 bases outside the gene matches. This CDR3 comprises 12 residues. Looked up from germline, CDR1 is DFQATT and CDR2 is SNEGSKA (reference sequence).